This entry lists 3 T cell receptor beta chains sequenced from one sample in a study of blood T cell repertoires in COVID-19 (TCRdb year 2020). The receptor library was made with the immunoSEQ multiplex PCR assay. The immuneACCESS repertoire file appears here via TCRdb, limited to in-frame rearrangements. These files lack a portion of the clones; in checked studies, under half of the deficit traces to unresolved V genes, and the cause of the others is not known. This sample comprises more than 350,000 clones, approximately 88% of them detected only once. The ten largest clones take up about 2.9% of the sample. Sequenced: peripheral blood. The receptor set was obtained from a woman in her twenties or thirties with COVID-19, enrolled during active disease.

The rearrangement links TRBV7-2 to TRBJ2-7; D unresolved. Per germline, CDR1 SGHTA and CDR2 FQGNSA. There are 14 residues in the CDR3. Trimming pared 0 bases from V and 0 bases from J, leaving 6 bases between. The CDR3 sequence: CASSLAQFSYEQYF. The CDR3, as DNA: TGTGCCAGCAGCTTAGCCCAGTTCTCCTACGAGCAGTACTTC. The full variable domain, its missing parts supplied by reference TRBV7-2 and TRBJ2-7, is GAGVSQSPSNKVTEKGKDVELRCDPISGHTALYWYRQSLGQGLEFLIYFQGNSAPDKSGLPSDRFSAERTGGSVSTLTIQRTQQEDSAVYLCASSLAQFSYEQYFGPGTRLTVT.

This chain uses TRBV5-4 with TRBJ1-4; 7 nucleotides agree with TRBD1. The germline gives CDR1 SGHNT, CDR2 YYREEE (reference sequence). The CDR3 spans 17 residues. With 4 bases clipped from V and 0 bases from J, the junction kept 9 bases outside the gene matches. The CDR3: CASSPQTGITTNEKLFF. The CDR3 nucleotides read TGTGCCAGCAGCCCCCAGACAGGGATCACAACTAATGAAAAACTGTTTTTT.

This clone turned up a few times. The V and J genes are TRBV7-9 and TRBJ2-7; TRBD1 aligns across 10 bases. Germline-derived CDR1 and CDR2 are SEHNR and FQNEAQ (reference sequence). CDR3 length: 15 residues. J was trimmed by 4 bases and V by 5 bases; bases with no gene match: 8. CDR3 sequence (DNA): TGTGCCAGCAGCCGTACCGGACAGGGGGAGTACGAGCAGTACGTC. Its translation is CASSRTGQGEYEQYV.